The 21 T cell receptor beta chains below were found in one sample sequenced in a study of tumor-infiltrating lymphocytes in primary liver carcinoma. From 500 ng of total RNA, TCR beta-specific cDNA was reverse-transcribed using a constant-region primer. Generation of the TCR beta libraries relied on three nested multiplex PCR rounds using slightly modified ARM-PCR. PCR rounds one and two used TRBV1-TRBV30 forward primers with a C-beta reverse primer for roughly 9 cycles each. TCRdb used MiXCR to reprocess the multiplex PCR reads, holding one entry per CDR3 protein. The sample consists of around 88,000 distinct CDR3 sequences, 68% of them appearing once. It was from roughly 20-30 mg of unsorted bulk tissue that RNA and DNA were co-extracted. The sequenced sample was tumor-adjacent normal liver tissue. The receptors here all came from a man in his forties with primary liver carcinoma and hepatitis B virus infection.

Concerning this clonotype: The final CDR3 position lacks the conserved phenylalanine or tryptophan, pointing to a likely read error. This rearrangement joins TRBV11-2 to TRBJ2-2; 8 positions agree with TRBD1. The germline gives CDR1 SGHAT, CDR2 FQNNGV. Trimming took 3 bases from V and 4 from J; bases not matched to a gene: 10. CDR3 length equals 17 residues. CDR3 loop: CASSFDRDRISTGELFY. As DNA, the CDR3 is TGTGCCAGCAGCTTTGATCGGGACAGGATCAGCACCGGGGAGCTGTTTTAT.

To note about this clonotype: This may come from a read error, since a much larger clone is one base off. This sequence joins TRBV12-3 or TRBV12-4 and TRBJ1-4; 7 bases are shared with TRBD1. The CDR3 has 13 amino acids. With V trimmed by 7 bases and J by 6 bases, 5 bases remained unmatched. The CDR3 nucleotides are TGTGCCAGCAATCATCAGGGGGATGAAAAACTGTTTTTT. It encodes CASNHQGDEKLFF.

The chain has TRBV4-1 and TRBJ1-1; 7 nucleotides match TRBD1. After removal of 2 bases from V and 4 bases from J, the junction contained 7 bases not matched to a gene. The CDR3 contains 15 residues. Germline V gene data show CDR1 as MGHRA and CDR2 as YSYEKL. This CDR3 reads CASSQRRGGVTEAFF. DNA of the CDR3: TGCGCCAGCAGCCAACGCAGGGGGGGTGTCACTGAAGCTTTCTTT.

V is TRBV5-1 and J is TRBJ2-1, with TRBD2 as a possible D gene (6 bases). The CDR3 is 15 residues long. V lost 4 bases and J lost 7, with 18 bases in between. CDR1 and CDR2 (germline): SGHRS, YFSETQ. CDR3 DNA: TGCGCCAGCAGCCTCTTCGGGGGAGGTATAAATGAGCAGTTCTTC. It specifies CASSLFGGGINEQFF.

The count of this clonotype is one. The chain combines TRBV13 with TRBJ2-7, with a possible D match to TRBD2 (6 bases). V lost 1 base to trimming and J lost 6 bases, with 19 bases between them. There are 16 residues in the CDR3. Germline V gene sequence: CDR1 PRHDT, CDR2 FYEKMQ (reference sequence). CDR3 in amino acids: CASSLEEGRRVAEQYF. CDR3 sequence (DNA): TGTGCCAGCAGCTTAGAGGAGGGCAGGAGGGTCGCCGAGCAGTACTTC.

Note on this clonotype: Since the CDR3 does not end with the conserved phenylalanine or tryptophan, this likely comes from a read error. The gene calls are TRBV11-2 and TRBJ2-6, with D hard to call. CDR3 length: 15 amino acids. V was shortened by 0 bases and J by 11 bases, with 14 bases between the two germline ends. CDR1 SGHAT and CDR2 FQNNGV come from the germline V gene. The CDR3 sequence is CASSLERPGGDVLTI. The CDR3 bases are TGTGCCAGCAGCTTAGAACGGCCCGGTGGCGACGTCCTGACTATC.

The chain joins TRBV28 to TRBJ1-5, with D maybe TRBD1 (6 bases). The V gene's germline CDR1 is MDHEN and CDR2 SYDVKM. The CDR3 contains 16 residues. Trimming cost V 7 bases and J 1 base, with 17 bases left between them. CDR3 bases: TGTGCCAGCATTCCTGCGGCAGGGGCAAGCAATCAGCCCCAGCATTTT. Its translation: CASIPAAGASNQPQHF.

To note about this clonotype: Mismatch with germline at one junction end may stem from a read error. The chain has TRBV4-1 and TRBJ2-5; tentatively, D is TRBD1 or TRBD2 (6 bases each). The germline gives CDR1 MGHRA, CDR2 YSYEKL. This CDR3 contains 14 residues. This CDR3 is CACSQQGLAGTQNF. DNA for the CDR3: TGCGCCTGCAGCCAACAGGGACTGGCAGGGACCCAGAACTTC.

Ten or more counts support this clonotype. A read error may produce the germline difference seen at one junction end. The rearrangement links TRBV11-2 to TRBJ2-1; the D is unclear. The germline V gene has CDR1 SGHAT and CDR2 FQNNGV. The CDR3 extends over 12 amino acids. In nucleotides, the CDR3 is TGTGCCACATCGCCGATAGAGAATGAGCGGTTCTTC. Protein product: CATSPIENERFF. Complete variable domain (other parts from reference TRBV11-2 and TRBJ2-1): EAGVAQSPRYKIIEKRQSVAFWCNPISGHATLYWYQQILGQGPKLLIQFQNNGVVDDSQLPKDRFSAERLKGVDSTLKIQPAKLEDSAVYLCATSPIENERFFGPGTRLTVL.

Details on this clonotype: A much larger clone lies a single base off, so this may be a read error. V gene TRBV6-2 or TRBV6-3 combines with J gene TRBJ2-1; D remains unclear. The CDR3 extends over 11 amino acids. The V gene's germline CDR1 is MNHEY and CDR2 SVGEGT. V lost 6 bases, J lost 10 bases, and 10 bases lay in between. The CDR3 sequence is CASSDGREQFF. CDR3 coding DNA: TGTGCCAGCAGCGATGGTAGGGAGCAGTTCTTC.

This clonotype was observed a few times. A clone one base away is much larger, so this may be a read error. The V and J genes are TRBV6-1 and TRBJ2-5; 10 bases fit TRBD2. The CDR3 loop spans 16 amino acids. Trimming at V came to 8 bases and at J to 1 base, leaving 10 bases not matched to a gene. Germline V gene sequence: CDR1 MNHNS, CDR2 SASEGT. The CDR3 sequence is CASGGLAETGQETQYF. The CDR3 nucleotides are TGTGCCAGCGGCGGACTAGCGGAGACGGGCCAAGAGACCCAGTACTTC.

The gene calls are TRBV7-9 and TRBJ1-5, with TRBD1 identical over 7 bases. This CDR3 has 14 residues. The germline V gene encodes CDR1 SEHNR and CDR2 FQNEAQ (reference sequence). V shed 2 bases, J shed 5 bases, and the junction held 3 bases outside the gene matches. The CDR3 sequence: CASSLSQGDQPQHF. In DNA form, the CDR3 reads TGTGCCAGCAGCTTATCCCAGGGGGATCAGCCCCAGCATTTT.

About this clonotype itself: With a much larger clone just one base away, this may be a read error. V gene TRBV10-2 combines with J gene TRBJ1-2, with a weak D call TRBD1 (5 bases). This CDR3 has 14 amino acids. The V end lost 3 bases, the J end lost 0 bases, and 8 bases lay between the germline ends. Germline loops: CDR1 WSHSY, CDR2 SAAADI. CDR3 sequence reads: CASSDLTANYGYTF. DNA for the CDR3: TGCGCCAGCAGTGACCTGACAGCTAACTATGGCTACACCTTC.

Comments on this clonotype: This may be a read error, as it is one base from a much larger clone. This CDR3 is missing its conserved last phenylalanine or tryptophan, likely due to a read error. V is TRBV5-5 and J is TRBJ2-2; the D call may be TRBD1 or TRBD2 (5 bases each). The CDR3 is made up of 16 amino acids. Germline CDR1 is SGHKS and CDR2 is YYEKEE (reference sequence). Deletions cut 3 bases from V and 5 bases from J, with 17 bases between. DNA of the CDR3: TGTGCCAGCAGCTGGGGCGTGGCGGGCGGAACCGGGGAGCTGTTTTCT. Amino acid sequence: CASSWGVAGGTGELFS.

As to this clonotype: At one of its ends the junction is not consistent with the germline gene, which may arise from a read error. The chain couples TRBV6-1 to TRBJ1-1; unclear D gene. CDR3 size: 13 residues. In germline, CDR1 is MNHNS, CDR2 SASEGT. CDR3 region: CASCPVLNTEAFF. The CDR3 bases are TGTGCCAGCTGCCCAGTCTTGAACACAGAAGCTTTCTTT.

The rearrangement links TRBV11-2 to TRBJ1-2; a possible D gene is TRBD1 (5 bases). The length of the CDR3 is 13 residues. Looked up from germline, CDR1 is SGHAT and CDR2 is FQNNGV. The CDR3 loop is CATSLEGNYGYTF. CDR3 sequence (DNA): TGTGCTACCAGCTTAGAGGGGAATTATGGCTACACCTTC.

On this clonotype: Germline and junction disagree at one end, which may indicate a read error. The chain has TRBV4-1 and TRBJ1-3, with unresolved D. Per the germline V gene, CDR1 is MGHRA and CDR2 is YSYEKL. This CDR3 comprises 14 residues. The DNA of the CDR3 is TGCGCCAGCAGCCGTGGTAACTCAGGAAACACCATGTATTTT. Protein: CASSRGNSGNTMYF.

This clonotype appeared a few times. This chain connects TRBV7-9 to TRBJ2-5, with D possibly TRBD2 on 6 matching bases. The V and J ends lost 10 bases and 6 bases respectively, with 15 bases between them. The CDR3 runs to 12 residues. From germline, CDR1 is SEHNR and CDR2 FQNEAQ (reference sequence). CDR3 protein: CATGGGVKTQYF. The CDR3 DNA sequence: TGTGCCACAGGAGGCGGGGTTAAGACCCAGTACTTC.

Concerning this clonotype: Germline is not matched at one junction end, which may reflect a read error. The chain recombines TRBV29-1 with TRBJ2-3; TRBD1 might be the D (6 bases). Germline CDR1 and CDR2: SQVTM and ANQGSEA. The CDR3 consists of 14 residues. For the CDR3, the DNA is TGCAACGTTACCGGTACAGGGCGAGCAGATACGCAGTATTTT. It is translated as CNVTGTGRADTQYF.

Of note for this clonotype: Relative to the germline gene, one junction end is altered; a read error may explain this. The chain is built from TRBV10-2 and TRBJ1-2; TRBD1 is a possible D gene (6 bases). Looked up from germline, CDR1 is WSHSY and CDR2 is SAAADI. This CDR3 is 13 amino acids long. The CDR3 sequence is CASSETGSYGYIF. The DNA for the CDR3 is TGCGCCAGCAGTGAGACAGGGTCATATGGCTACATCTTC.

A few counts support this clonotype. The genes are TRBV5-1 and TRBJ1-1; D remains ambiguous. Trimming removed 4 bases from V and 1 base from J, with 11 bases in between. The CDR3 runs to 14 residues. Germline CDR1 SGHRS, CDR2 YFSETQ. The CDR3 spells CASSPSLGNTEAFF. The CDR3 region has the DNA TGCGCCAGCAGCCCCTCGTTGGGGAACACTGAAGCTTTCTTT.